The rows below give T cell receptor beta chains drawn from one sample of a study of blood T cell repertoires in COVID-19. Profiling relied on immunoSEQ multiplex PCR, and the TCRdb table lists in-frame clones only, not all of them. The sample holds about 64,000 clones, roughly 78% seen once. Sequenced: peripheral blood. The receptor set was obtained from a man aged 55 to 70 with COVID-19, enrolled during active disease. Each CDR3 is given with its conserved first and last residue. The D gene is left open where the match is weak. Some rows have no size entry. The others give once, few or many, or a class for an expanded clone.

v_gene	j_gene	d_gene	abundance	CDR3aa	CDR3nt
TRBV3-1/TRBV3-2	TRBJ2-1	.	once	CASSLLFRGENEQFF	TGTGCCAGCAGCCTATTATTCAGGGGGGAAAATGAGCAGTTCTTC
TRBV5-6	TRBJ1-2	TRBD1	.	CASSFPGTGGYGYTF	TGTGCCAGCAGCTTTCCCGGGACAGGCGGCTATGGCTACACCTTC
TRBV12-5	TRBJ1-1	.	.	CASGARDTEAFF	TGTGCTAGTGGGGCGCGGGACACTGAAGCTTTCTTT
TRBV30	TRBJ1-4	TRBD1	.	CAWSRQGNEKLFF	TGTGCCTGGTCCCGACAGGGTAATGAAAAACTGTTTTTT
TRBV7-2	TRBJ2-2	.	.	CASTKRGGAGGELFF	TGTGCCAGCACTAAGAGAGGGGGGGCTGGCGGGGAGCTGTTTTTT
TRBV4-1	TRBJ2-5	.	.	CASSQDRLWTQYF	TGCGCCAGCAGCCAAGACAGGCTGTGGACCCAGTACTTC
TRBV19	TRBJ1-1	TRBD1	few	CASRPGQGAGRSFF	TGTGCCAGTAGGCCGGGACAGGGGGCCGGCCGGAGTTTCTTT
TRBV3-1/TRBV3-2	TRBJ2-3	.	once	CASSKPGLGADTQYF	TGTGCCAGCAGCAAACCGGGACTCGGGGCGGATACGCAGTATTTT
TRBV5-5	TRBJ1-2	.	.	CASSLLDSSNYGYTF	TGTGCCAGCAGCTTGTTGGACAGCTCTAACTATGGCTACACCTTC
TRBV30	TRBJ2-1	TRBD2	.	CAWDGGLAINEQFF	TGTGCCTGGGACGGGGGACTAGCGATCAATGAGCAGTTCTTC
TRBV5-6	TRBJ2-1	TRBD1	.	CASSHRTGGGYNEQFF	TGTGCCAGCAGCCACAGGACAGGGGGAGGCTACAATGAGCAGTTCTTC
TRBV5-1	TRBJ2-3	TRBD1	.	CASTNPRAGGIDTQYF	TGCGCCAGCACCAACCCGAGGGCAGGGGGCATAGATACGCAGTATTTT
TRBV3-1/TRBV3-2	TRBJ1-1	TRBD1	.	CASSQDAQGRTEAFF	TGTGCCAGCAGCCAAGACGCACAGGGGAGGACTGAAGCTTTCTTT
TRBV2	TRBJ1-1	.	.	CASREDGNTEAFF	TGTGCCAGCAGGGAGGACGGGAACACTGAAGCTTTCTTT
TRBV6-5	TRBJ1-6	TRBD1	few	CASGWTGGTSPLHF	TGTGCCAGCGGATGGACAGGGGGAACTTCACCCCTCCACTTT
TRBV5-1	TRBJ1-2	TRBD1	.	CASSPRGQGRYGYTF	TGCGCCAGCAGCCCCCGAGGACAGGGAAGATATGGCTACACCTTC
TRBV28	TRBJ2-1	TRBD2	.	CASRTSGTSQNEQFF	TGTGCCAGCAGGACAAGCGGGACTAGTCAGAATGAGCAGTTCTTC
TRBV5-5	TRBJ2-2	TRBD2	.	CASSLGSSGWRTGELFF	TGTGCCAGCAGCTTGGGGTCTAGCGGGTGGCGCACCGGGGAGCTGTTTTTT
TRBV6-1	TRBJ1-2	.	.	CASSETGNLDGYTF	TGTGCCAGCAGTGAAACCGGGAATTTAGATGGCTACACCTTC
TRBV11-3	TRBJ2-7	TRBD1	.	CASSLPPGQVYGEQYF	TGTGCCAGCAGCCTCCCCCCGGGACAGGTTTATGGCGAGCAGTACTTC
TRBV19	TRBJ2-1	.	.	CASSIADYEGNEQFF	TGTGCCAGTAGTATAGCGGACTACGAGGGCAATGAGCAGTTCTTC
TRBV19	TRBJ2-3	TRBD2	.	CASSGGTSADTQYF	TGTGCCAGTAGTGGGGGGACTAGCGCAGATACGCAGTATTTT
TRBV6-5	TRBJ2-1	.	.	CASSRGWSNEQFF	TGTGCCAGCAGTCGGGGGTGGAGCAATGAGCAGTTCTTC
TRBV18	TRBJ2-2	.	.	CASSPSPGMAGELFF	TGTGCCAGCTCACCGAGCCCAGGGATGGCCGGGGAGCTGTTTTTT
TRBV16	TRBJ1-5	TRBD1	few	CASSQSGQGTQPQHF	TGTGCCAGCAGCCAATCGGGACAGGGCACTCAGCCCCAGCATTTT
TRBV19	TRBJ2-3	.	.	CASRQELTTDTQYF	TGTGCCAGTAGGCAGGAACTTACCACAGATACGCAGTATTTT
TRBV10-3	TRBJ1-4	.	.	CAIGANLREKLFF	TGTGCCATCGGGGCAAATCTGCGTGAAAAACTGTTTTTT
TRBV5-6	TRBJ1-2	TRBD1	.	CASSRWDRAPGYTF	TGTGCCAGCAGCCGTTGGGACAGGGCGCCCGGCTACACCTTC
TRBV29-1	TRBJ2-5	.	.	CSAEAETQYF	TGCAGCGCTGAGGCAGAGACCCAGTACTTC
TRBV11-3	TRBJ2-3	.	once	CASSLELATDTQYF	TGTGCCAGCAGCTTAGAACTAGCCACAGATACGCAGTATTTT
TRBV7-2	TRBJ2-7	TRBD2	.	CASSLQGGASGSYEQYF	TGTGCCAGCAGCTTACAGGGGGGGGCTAGCGGGAGTTACGAGCAGTACTTC
TRBV19	TRBJ1-1	.	.	CASVIAEGNTEAFF	TGTGCCAGTGTAATAGCGGAGGGTAACACTGAAGCTTTCTTT
TRBV11-2	TRBJ1-2	.	.	CASSLQGLYGYTF	TGTGCCAGCAGCTTACAGGGGCTCTATGGCTACACCTTC
TRBV24-1	TRBJ2-7	.	.	CATSEPRRTVSYEQYF	TGTGCCACCAGTGAGCCGAGGAGGACCGTGTCCTACGAGCAGTACTTC
TRBV7-2	TRBJ2-5	TRBD2	.	CASSLAGLAETQYF	TGTGCCAGCAGCTTAGCTGGACTAGCTGAGACCCAGTACTTC
TRBV6-2/TRBV6-3	TRBJ2-3	TRBD2	.	CASSSPLSGSQVVRDTQYF	TGTGCCAGCAGTTCTCCCCTTAGCGGGAGCCAAGTTGTTAGAGATACGCAGTATTTT
TRBV6-5	TRBJ2-7	TRBD2	.	CASSGTSGYEQYF	TGTGCCAGCAGCGGTACTAGCGGTTACGAGCAGTACTTC
TRBV20-1	TRBJ1-3	TRBD1	.	CTWDRGNTIYF	TGCACATGGGACAGGGGAAACACCATATATTTT
TRBV12-3/TRBV12-4	TRBJ1-1	.	.	CASSLALHIEAFF	TGTGCCAGCAGTTTAGCGCTTCACATTGAAGCTTTCTTT
TRBV2	TRBJ2-3	TRBD2	.	CASSEGIGGGALADTQYF	TGTGCCAGCAGTGAGGGTATCGGCGGGGGGGCTCTCGCAGATACGCAGTATTTT
TRBV30	TRBJ2-3	TRBD2	.	CAWNPPGLAADTQYF	TGTGCCTGGAACCCCCCGGGACTAGCTGCGGATACGCAGTATTTT